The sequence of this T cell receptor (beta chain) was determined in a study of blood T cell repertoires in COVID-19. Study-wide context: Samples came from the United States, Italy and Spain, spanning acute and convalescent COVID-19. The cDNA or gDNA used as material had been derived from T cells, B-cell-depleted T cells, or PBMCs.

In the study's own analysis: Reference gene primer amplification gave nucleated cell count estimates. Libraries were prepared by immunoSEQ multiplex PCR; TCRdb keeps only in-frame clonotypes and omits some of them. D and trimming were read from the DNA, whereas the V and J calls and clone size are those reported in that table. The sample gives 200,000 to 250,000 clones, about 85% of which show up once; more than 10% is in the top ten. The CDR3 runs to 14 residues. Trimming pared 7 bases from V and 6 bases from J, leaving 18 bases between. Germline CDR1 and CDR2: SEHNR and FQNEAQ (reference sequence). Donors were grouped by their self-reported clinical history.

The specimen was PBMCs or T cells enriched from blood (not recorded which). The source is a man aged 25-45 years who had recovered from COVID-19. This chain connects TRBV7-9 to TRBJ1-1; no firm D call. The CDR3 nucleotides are TGTGCCAGCACCATAGGACTGACTGAGGCTGAAGCTTTCTTT. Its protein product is CASTIGLTEAEAFF.